Below are 28 T cell receptor beta chains sequenced from a single sample in a study of cytomegalovirus exposure and HLA in healthy donors. Using immunoSEQ multiplex PCR, the repertoire was profiled, and TCRdb retains in-frame clones only, with some absent. The sample comprises about 120,000 clones, about 85% of which are singletons, and 2% to 2.5% rests with the top ten. Sequencing was done on a sample of PBMCs. All receptors come from a woman between 25 and 40 years old in good health and CMV-seronegative.

J is TRBJ2-7 and V is TRBV5-6, with D possibly matching TRBD1 (6 bases). The CDR3 runs to 13 residues. Trimming removed 0 bases from V and 2 bases from J, with 6 bases in between. Germline CDR1 reads SGHDT; CDR2 reads YYEEEE. The CDR3 region is CASSLDRAYEQYF. As DNA, the CDR3 is TGTGCCAGCAGCTTGGACAGGGCCTACGAGCAGTACTTC.

The chain joins TRBV10-3 to TRBJ2-7; D is ambiguous. Deletions cut 0 bases from V and 2 bases from J, with 8 bases between. The CDR3 length is 14 residues. From germline, CDR1 is ENHRY and CDR2 SYGVKD. The CDR3 DNA is TGTGCCATCAGTGAGTCTAACAACCCCTACGAGCAGTACTTC. Translating gives CAISESNNPYEQYF.

The chain has TRBV27 and TRBJ2-3; 7 nucleotides agree with TRBD2. V was pared by 2 bases and J by 4 bases, with 9 bases of the junction left unmatched. The CDR3 spans 16 residues. CDR1 and CDR2 (germline): MNHEY, SMNVEV (reference sequence). The CDR3 DNA reads TGTGCCAGCAGTTTAAGGGCGGGGGTAGTTTCAGATACGCAGTATTTT. This sequence encodes CASSLRAGVVSDTQYF.

The rearrangement links TRBV7-2 to TRBJ2-7; 8 bases line up with TRBD1. V was clipped by 4 bases and J by 5 bases; unmatched bases: 10. The CDR3 is 15 residues long. Germline loops: CDR1 SGHTA, CDR2 FQGNSA. The CDR3 sequence: CASSYRTGKEHEQYF. The DNA for the CDR3 is TGTGCCAGCAGCTATAGGACAGGGAAGGAGCACGAGCAGTACTTC.

The rearrangement links TRBV2 to TRBJ1-1, with TRBD1 matching over 8 bases. The CDR3 extends over 14 amino acids. Germline V CDR1 and CDR2: SNHLY, FYNNEI. V lost 6 bases and J lost 6; bases outside the gene matches: 9. The CDR3 reads CASRPGQEIAEAFF. CDR3 in DNA: TGTGCCAGCAGACCGGGACAGGAGATTGCTGAAGCTTTCTTT.

This chain links TRBV6-5 with TRBJ1-2; the D is unclear. Germline V CDR1 and CDR2: MNHEY, SVGAGI. The length of the CDR3 is 15 residues. The V end lost 0 bases, the J end lost 4 bases, and 12 bases lay between the germline ends. In nucleotides, the CDR3 is TGTGCCAGCAGTTACTCGCCGGCGGATACCTATGGCTACACCTTC. Protein sequence: CASSYSPADTYGYTF.

In this sample, this clone turned up once. The V gene is TRBV6-5, the J gene TRBJ2-7; TRBD1 matches at 8 bases. The V gene's germline CDR1 is MNHEY and CDR2 SVGAGI. CDR3 length: 14 amino acids. V lost 6 bases and J lost 6; bases outside the gene matches: 10. CDR3 region: CASSHRGSNREQYF. The DNA of the CDR3 is TGTGCCAGCAGCCACAGGGGGTCTAATCGCGAGCAGTACTTC.

The J gene is TRBJ1-2, the V gene TRBV30; tentatively, D is TRBD1 (5 bases). The CDR3 runs 11 residues. Germline lookup yields CDR1 GTSNPN and CDR2 SVGIG (reference sequence). Trimming pared 2 bases from V and 8 bases from J, leaving 9 bases between. The CDR3, as DNA: TGTGCCTGGAGTTCACAGGAGGGCTACACCTTC. Translating it yields CAWSSQEGYTF.

This clone has only one observation. This sequence joins TRBV10-3 and TRBJ2-6, with a possible D match to TRBD1 (5 bases). V was pared by 5 bases and J by 0 bases, with 14 bases between. The CDR3 spans 17 residues. The germline V gene has CDR1 ENHRY and CDR2 SYGVKD. CDR3 amino acids: CAISQTTTVSGANVLTF. The CDR3 DNA sequence: TGTGCCATCAGTCAAACTACGACAGTCTCTGGGGCCAACGTCCTGACTTTC.

This clone has more than one count but fewer than ten. The J gene is TRBJ2-7, the V gene TRBV10-1, with 11 bases lining up with TRBD2. This CDR3 contains 14 residues. Losses at the gene ends were 5 bases for V and 4 bases for J; bases not matched to a gene: 4. Germline V gives CDR1 WNHNN, CDR2 SYGVQD (reference sequence). The DNA of the CDR3 is TGCGCCAGCAGTCTTGGGACTAGCGGATACGAGCAGTACTTC. Protein sequence: CASSLGTSGYEQYF.

Remarks on this clone: This sample includes further DNA sequences coding for the same CDR3. The rearrangement joins TRBV5-4 to TRBJ1-1, with 8 bases that match TRBD1. The V segment lost 4 bases and the J segment 0 bases; nucleotides outside the gene matches: 2. The CDR3 consists of 14 residues. Germline assignment: CDR1 SGHNT and CDR2 YYREEE (reference sequence). In DNA, the CDR3 is TGTGCCAGCAGCCCGGGACAGGTGAACACTGAAGCTTTCTTT. It yields the protein CASSPGQVNTEAFF.

The genes are TRBV5-6 and TRBJ2-5; 9 bases map to TRBD1. CDR3 length equals 16 residues. Per germline, CDR1 SGHDT and CDR2 YYEEEE. The V gene end was trimmed by 4 bases and the J gene end by 5 bases; junction bases not matched to a gene: 12. The CDR3 DNA sequence: TGTGCCAGCAGCAAAGGAATACAGGGGGCGTGGGAGACCCAGTACTTC. Its protein product is CASSKGIQGAWETQYF.

The chain recombines TRBV14 with TRBJ1-6; D unclear. The V gene lost 1 base and the J gene lost 12 bases, with 10 bases spanning the gap. The CDR3 extends over 13 amino acids. Germline CDR1 and CDR2: SGHDN and FVKESK. The CDR3 is CASSQARLRPLHF. As DNA, the CDR3 is TGTGCCAGCAGCCAAGCGCGACTTAGACCCCTCCACTTT.

The chain couples TRBV19 to TRBJ2-2; D is perhaps TRBD1 (6 bases). The CDR3 has 17 amino acids. Germline values: CDR1 LNHDA, CDR2 SQIVND (reference sequence). The germline V and J ends were trimmed by 5 bases and 6 bases, with 22 bases remaining between them. This CDR3 reads CASSPLSGGANAGELFF. For the CDR3, the DNA is TGTGCCAGTAGTCCTTTAAGTGGGGGCGCGAATGCCGGGGAGCTGTTTTTT.

This clone has a single count. The J gene is TRBJ2-7, the V gene TRBV9; the D gene is possibly TRBD1 (5 bases). The germline V and J ends were trimmed by 4 bases and 1 base, with 9 bases remaining between them. The germline CDR1 and CDR2 sequences are SGDLS and YYNGEE. The CDR3 covers 13 residues. The CDR3 loop is CASSIRQSYEQYF. The CDR3 coding sequence is TGTGCCAGCAGCATCCGACAGTCCTACGAGCAGTACTTC.

The CDR3 sequence: CASSSDQPQHF. CDR3 nucleotides: TGTGCCAGCAGTTCGGATCAGCCCCAGCATTTT. The chain uses TRBV6-5 and TRBJ1-5; no definite D call. V lost 4 bases to trimming and J lost 5 bases, with 3 bases between them. The CDR3 length is 11 residues. Germline loops: CDR1 MNHEY, CDR2 SVGAGI.

The V call is TRBV7-2, the J call TRBJ1-2; 9 bases line up with TRBD1. V shed 5 bases and J 2 bases; nucleotides not matched to a gene: 6. In germline, CDR1 is SGHTA, CDR2 FQGNSA. The CDR3 has 15 amino acids. The CDR3 coding sequence is TGTGCCAGCAGCCGATCGACAGGGGGAAACTATGGCTACACCTTC. The encoded protein is CASSRSTGGNYGYTF.

The chain combines TRBV27 with TRBJ2-5; D may be TRBD2 (6 bases). The CDR3 spans 20 residues. The V and J ends lost 1 base and 0 bases respectively, with 24 bases between them. Germline values: CDR1 MNHEY, CDR2 SMNVEV (reference sequence). The CDR3 sequence is CASSLFGSMINGGYQETQYF. CDR3 nucleotide sequence: TGTGCCAGCAGTTTATTTGGGTCGATGATCAATGGGGGGTACCAAGAGACCCAGTACTTC.

The rearrangement uses TRBV5-1 and TRBJ2-1; D uncertain. The CDR3 sequence is 14 residues long. Germline CDR1 and CDR2: SGHRS and YFSETQ. Trimming left V 0 bases short and J 9 bases short, with 13 bases between. In DNA form, the CDR3 reads TGCGCCAGCAGCTTGGTGCTAGGAGTTAGTGAGCAGTTCTTC. The encoded protein is CASSLVLGVSEQFF.

This clone has just one count. J is TRBJ2-2 and V is TRBV27; no definite D call. Germline CDR1 MNHEY, CDR2 SMNVEV (reference sequence). Trimming left V 2 bases short and J 0 bases short, with 7 bases between. The CDR3 spans 15 residues. The CDR3 DNA follows: TGTGCCAGCAGTTTAACGGGTGCGAACACCGGGGAGCTGTTTTTT. This sequence encodes CASSLTGANTGELFF.

J is TRBJ1-2 and V is TRBV7-9; D is undetermined. This CDR3 is 13 amino acids long. The V gene's germline CDR1 is SEHNR and CDR2 FQNEAQ (reference sequence). V lost 2 bases and J 1 base, leaving 5 bases between the germline ends. In nucleotides, the CDR3 is TGTGCCAGCAGCTTACAGGTTAACTATGGCTACACCTTC. It translates to CASSLQVNYGYTF.

V gene TRBV7-9 combines with J gene TRBJ1-6; no clear D gene. Germline values: CDR1 SEHNR, CDR2 FQNEAQ (reference sequence). This CDR3 has 14 amino acids. Between the trimmed V and J ends, which lost 5 bases and 8 bases, there was a span of 13 bases. CDR3 DNA: TGTGCCAGCAGCGCGGACTGGGCGGATTCACCCCTCCACTTT. It yields the protein CASSADWADSPLHF.

The chain links TRBV6-6 to TRBJ2-1, with 7 nucleotides matching TRBD1. The CDR3 is made up of 12 amino acids. The V segment lost 10 bases and the J segment 8 bases; nucleotides outside the gene matches: 8. CDR1 and CDR2 from the germline V gene are MNHNY and SVGAGI (reference sequence). The CDR3 nucleotides read TGTGCCACTATCGGGACAGTCGATGAGCAGTTCTTC. Translating gives CATIGTVDEQFF.

The CDR3: CASSLRTSGDNTQYF. The CDR3 DNA follows: TGTGCCAGCAGCTTACGGACTAGCGGGGATAATACGCAGTATTTT. The rearrangement links TRBV7-2 to TRBJ2-3, with 12 bases that match TRBD2. Germline V gene lookup returns CDR1 SGHTA and CDR2 FQGNSA. The CDR3 has 15 residues. The V and J ends lost 2 bases and 7 bases, in that order; junction bases with no gene match: 4.

V is TRBV18 and J is TRBJ1-1; 9 nucleotides match TRBD1. With V trimmed by 4 bases and J by 4 bases, 13 bases remained unmatched. The germline V gene encodes CDR1 KGHSH and CDR2 LQKENI. The CDR3 is 17 residues long. In DNA, the CDR3 is TGTGCCAGCTCACTTCCCCCCGGGACAGGGACTGGCACTGAAGCTTTCTTT. Translation: CASSLPPGTGTGTEAFF.

In this sample, this clone turned up a few times. The genes are TRBV6-5 and TRBJ1-6; possibly TRBD1 for D (5 bases). Germline V gene lookup returns CDR1 MNHEY and CDR2 SVGAGI. V dropped 8 bases and J dropped 10 bases, with 12 bases sitting between them. This CDR3 has 12 residues. This CDR3 is CASRGWESPLHF. The DNA for the CDR3 is TGTGCCAGCCGGGGGTGGGAGTCACCCCTCCACTTT.

In its sample, this clone was seen a few times. V is TRBV10-2 and J is TRBJ1-6; 9 bases fit TRBD1. The CDR3 has 13 residues. Germline assignment: CDR1 WSHSY and CDR2 SAAADI. The J segment lost 5 bases and the V segment lost 11 bases, leaving 4 bases of the junction unmatched. CDR3 nucleotide sequence: TGCGCCGCAGGGACAGGGAATAATTCACCCCTCCACTTT. Its protein product is CAAGTGNNSPLHF.

The gene calls are TRBV14 and TRBJ1-2; TRBD1 matches at 8 bases. The germline V gene encodes CDR1 SGHDN and CDR2 FVKESK. Unmatched junction bases numbered 6, after V lost 1 base and J lost 8 bases. The CDR3 loop spans 14 amino acids. The CDR3 reads CASSQVDRGGGYTF. In DNA form, the CDR3 reads TGTGCCAGCAGCCAAGTCGACAGGGGCGGAGGCTACACCTTC.